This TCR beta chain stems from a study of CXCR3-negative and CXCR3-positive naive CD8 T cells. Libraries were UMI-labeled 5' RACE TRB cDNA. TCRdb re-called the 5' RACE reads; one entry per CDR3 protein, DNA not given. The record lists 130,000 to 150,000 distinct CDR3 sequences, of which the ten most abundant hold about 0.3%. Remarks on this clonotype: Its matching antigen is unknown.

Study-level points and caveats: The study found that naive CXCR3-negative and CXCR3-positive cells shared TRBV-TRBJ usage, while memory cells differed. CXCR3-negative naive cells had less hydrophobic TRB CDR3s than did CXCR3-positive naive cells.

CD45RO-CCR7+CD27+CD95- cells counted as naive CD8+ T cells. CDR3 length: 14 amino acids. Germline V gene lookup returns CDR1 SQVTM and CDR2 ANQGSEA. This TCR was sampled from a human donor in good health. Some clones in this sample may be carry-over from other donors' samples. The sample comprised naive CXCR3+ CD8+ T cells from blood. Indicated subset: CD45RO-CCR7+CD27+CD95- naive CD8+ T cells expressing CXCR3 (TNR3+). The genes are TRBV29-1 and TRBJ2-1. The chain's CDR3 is CSVIPGGSYNEQFF.